The TCR beta chain under discussion was sequenced for a study of blood T cell repertoires in COVID-19. Across the whole study: From the United States, Italy and Spain came samples of acute and convalescent COVID-19. PBMCs, B-cell-depleted T cells, or T cells provided the cDNA or gDNA that made up the material.

The CDR3 totals 12 residues. V lost 9 bases to trimming and J lost 6 bases, with 9 bases between them. Germline assignment: CDR1 LNHDA and CDR2 SQIVND (reference sequence). As processed by the authors: Reference gene primer amplification in the assay estimated nucleated cell counts. Profiling relied on immunoSEQ multiplex PCR, and the TCRdb table lists in-frame clones only, not all of them. The V and J calls and the clone size are those of that table, but D and trimming were determined from the DNA. The table shows about 160,000 clones, with approximately 92% occurring only once. Patients at the Seattle site were enrolled during active infection and followed longitudinally.

Sequencing was carried out using peripheral blood. This chain joins TRBV19 and TRBJ1-6; TRBD1 is a possible D gene (5 bases). This receptor was identified in a man younger than 45 with COVID-19, enrolled during active disease. CDR3 loop: CASRDSNSPLHF. CDR3 coding DNA: TGTGCCAGCCGGGACTCTAATTCACCCCTCCACTTT.